The source of this T cell receptor beta chain is a study of blood T cell repertoires in COVID-19. Overall study: Sites in the United States, Italy and Spain provided acute and convalescent COVID-19 samples. PBMCs, B-cell-depleted T cells, or T cells were the source of the cDNA or gDNA that made up the material.

All enrollees were roughly 18 to 100 years old and from 25 or so US areas. Cohort 3 recovered donors had two negative PCRs, clearance, or symptom resolution. Clones were read by immunoSEQ multiplex PCR, and TCRdb kept only the in-frame ones, dropping some. The data contain roughly 150,000 clones, roughly 84% of them singletons. The V gene end was trimmed by 0 bases and the J gene end by 11 bases; junction bases not matched to a gene: 3. The CDR3 is 13 residues long. Germline CDR1 is LGHDT and CDR2 is YNNKEL (reference sequence). The specimen was PBMCs or T cells enriched from blood (not recorded which). This sequence was found in a woman in her fifties or sixties who had recovered from COVID-19. The V gene is TRBV3-1 (or the pseudogene TRBV3-2), the J gene TRBJ1-4, with 7 bases identical to TRBD1. The CDR3 region is CASSQEQGQKLFF. The CDR3, as DNA: TGTGCCAGCAGCCAAGAACAGGGACAGAAACTGTTTTTT.